Detailed here is one T cell receptor beta chain. What it binds is not known. The sample is drawn from a study of cytomegalovirus exposure and HLA in healthy donors. Study-level information: Of a few hundred genotyped donors, roughly 81% grouped in the Caucasian-associated ancestry cluster. Findings and caveats of the study: Owing to their indistinguishability, certain V segments, notably TRBV6-2 and TRBV6-3, were excluded. The number of N-insertions in an Asian-associated ancestry cluster was reportedly below the 666-donor mean in a later analysis.

The germline V gene encodes CDR1 SQVTM and CDR2 ANQGSEA. The CDR3 consists of 12 residues. V gave up 8 bases and J gave up 1 base, with 11 bases separating them. Every donor was a healthy person donating bone marrow. In the PCR, 60 Vbeta and 13 Jbeta primers were used. Here immunoSEQ multiplex PCR was the method, and the copy in TCRdb shows in-frame clones only, minus some. The sample carries 160,000 or so clones, roughly 80% recorded once. The specimen was PBMCs. This clonotype originated in a man between 25 and 39 years old in good health and CMV-seropositive. The chain carries TRBV29-1 and TRBJ1-1, with D possibly matching TRBD1 (6 bases). CDR3 residues: CSSKTGNTEAFF. For the CDR3, the DNA is TGCAGCTCAAAGACAGGGAACACTGAAGCTTTCTTT.